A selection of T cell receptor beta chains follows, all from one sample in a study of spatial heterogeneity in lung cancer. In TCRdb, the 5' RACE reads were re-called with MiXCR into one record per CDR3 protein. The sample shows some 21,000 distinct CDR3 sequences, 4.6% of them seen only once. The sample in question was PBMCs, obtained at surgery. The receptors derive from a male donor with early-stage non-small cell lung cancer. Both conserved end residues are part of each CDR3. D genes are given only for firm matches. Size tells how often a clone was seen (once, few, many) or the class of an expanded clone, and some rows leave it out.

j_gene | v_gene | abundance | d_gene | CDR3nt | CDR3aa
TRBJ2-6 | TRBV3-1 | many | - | TGTGCCAGCAGCCAAGGACCCATCTCTGGGGCCAACGTCCTGACTTTC | CASSQGPISGANVLTF
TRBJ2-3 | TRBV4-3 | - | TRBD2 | TGCGCCAGCGGGGAATGGGGAGCGGGAGAGGTCCTAGATACGCAGTATTTT | CASGEWGAGEVLDTQYF
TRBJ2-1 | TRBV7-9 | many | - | TGTGCCAGCAGCTTGACGGACGGGAATGAGCAGTTCTTC | CASSLTDGNEQFF
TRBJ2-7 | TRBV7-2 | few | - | TGTGCCAGCAGCCTAGGGAGGCAATCCTACGAGCAGTACTTC | CASSLGRQSYEQYF
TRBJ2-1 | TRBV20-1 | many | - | TGCAGTGCTAGCTACAATGAGCAGTTCTTC | CSASYNEQFF
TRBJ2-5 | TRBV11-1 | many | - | TGTGCCAGCAGCTTAGCGGGATACACTCAAGAGACCCAGTACTTC | CASSLAGYTQETQYF
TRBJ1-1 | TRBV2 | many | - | TGTGCCAGCAGTTGGGGGGACACTGAAGCTTTCTTT | CASSWGDTEAFF
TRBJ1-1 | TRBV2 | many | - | TGTGCCAGCAGTGACAGGGAGAACACTGAAGCTTTCTTT | CASSDRENTEAFF
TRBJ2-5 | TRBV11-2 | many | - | TGTGCCAGCAGCTTAGAGTTAGAGACCCAGTACTTC | CASSLELETQYF
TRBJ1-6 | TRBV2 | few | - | TGTGCCAGCAGTGAATCAGGGCCGAGCTCCTATAATTCACCCCTCCACTTT | CASSESGPSSYNSPLHF
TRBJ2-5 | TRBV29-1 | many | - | TGCAGCGTTGACGGGGGCCCTGGAGGAGAGACCCAGTACTTC | CSVDGGPGGETQYF
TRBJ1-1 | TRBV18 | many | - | TGTGCCAGCTCACCCGTTCAGGAGAACACTGAAGCTTTCTTT | CASSPVQENTEAFF
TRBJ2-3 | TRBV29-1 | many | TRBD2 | TGCAGCGTTAGAAAGCGGGATTTAACAGATACGCAGTATTTT | CSVRKRDLTDTQYF
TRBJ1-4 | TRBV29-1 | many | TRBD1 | TGCAGCGTAGCCGTGGGACAGGGAGGGGAAAAACTGTTTTTT | CSVAVGQGGEKLFF
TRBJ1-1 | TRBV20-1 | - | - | TGCAGTGCTAGAGAGGCTAAAGGGGCGAACACTGAAGCTTTCTTT | CSAREAKGANTEAFF
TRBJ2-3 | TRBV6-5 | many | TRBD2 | TGTGCCAGCAGTTACTCCCAGCGGGGGGGAAGCACAGATACGCAGTATTTT | CASSYSQRGGSTDTQYF
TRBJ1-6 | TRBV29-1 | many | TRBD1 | TGCAGCGTTAGGACAGGGTATAATTCACCCCTCCACTTT | CSVRTGYNSPLHF
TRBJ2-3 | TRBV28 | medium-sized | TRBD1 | TGTGCCAGCAGTTCCCCGGGACAGGGGCCAGATACGCAGTATTTT | CASSSPGQGPDTQYF
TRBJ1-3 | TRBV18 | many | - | TGTGCCAGCTCACCGCCAGGGAACGGAGGAAACACCATATATTTT | CASSPPGNGGNTIYF
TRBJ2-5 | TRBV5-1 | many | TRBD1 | TGCGCCAGCAGCTTGGAGACGGGACAGGGTTGGGAGACCCAGTACTTC | CASSLETGQGWETQYF
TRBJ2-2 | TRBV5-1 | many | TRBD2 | TGCGCCAGCAGCTATAGCGGGCCGAACACCGGGGAGCTGTTTTTT | CASSYSGPNTGELFF
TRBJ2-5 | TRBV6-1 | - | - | TGTGCCAGCAGTGGGACTCCCCAAGAGACCCAGTACTTC | CASSGTPQETQYF
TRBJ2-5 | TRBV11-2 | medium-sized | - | TGTGCCAGCAGCTTATGGCAGCAAGAGACCCAGTACTTC | CASSLWQQETQYF
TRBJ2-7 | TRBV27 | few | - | TGTGCCGACGCCCTAGTTGGCTCGATACTCTCCTACGAGCAGTACTTC | CADALVGSILSYEQYF
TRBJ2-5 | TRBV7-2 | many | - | TGTGCCAGCAGCGCCCGCCTAGTTTATGAGACCCAGTACTTC | CASSARLVYETQYF
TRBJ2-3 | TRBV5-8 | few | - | TGTGCCACCAGAAAGGGGGGAGGCACAGATACGCAGTATTTT | CATRKGGGTDTQYF
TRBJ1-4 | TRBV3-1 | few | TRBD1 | TGTGCCAGCAGCGCGGACAGGGGCTCAAGTTGGCTAAATGAAAAACTGTTTTTT | CASSADRGSSWLNEKLFF
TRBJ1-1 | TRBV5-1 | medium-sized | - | TGCGCCAGCAGCCTTACAGGGATGAACACTGAAGCTTTCTTT | CASSLTGMNTEAFF
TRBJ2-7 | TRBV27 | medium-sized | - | TGTGCCAGCAGCTGGACCGGCGGGATACTCTACGAGCAGTACTTC | CASSWTGGILYEQYF
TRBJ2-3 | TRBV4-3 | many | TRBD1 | TGCGCCAGCAGCCAAGATTGGACAGGGTTGACAGATACGCAGTATTTT | CASSQDWTGLTDTQYF
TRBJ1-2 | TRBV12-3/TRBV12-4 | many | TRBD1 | TGTGCCAGCAGTTTGGCCGGGACAGCCAACTATGGCTACACCTTC | CASSLAGTANYGYTF
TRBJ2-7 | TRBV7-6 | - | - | TGTGCCAGCAGCTTACCGGGACGGCTTAACGAGCAGTACTTC | CASSLPGRLNEQYF